This T cell receptor beta chain was identified in a study of CD8 T cells in Susac syndrome. Trimming cost V 4 bases and J 13 bases, with 11 bases left between them. Germline assignment: CDR1 SNHLY and CDR2 FYNNEI. The CDR3 totals 12 residues. Negative isolation was used for CD8+ and CD4+ T cells, and FACS enrichment was applied to TEMRA cells. RNA was extracted with the RNeasy kit, and a quantity of roughly 0.5 to 1 ug was reverse transcribed using random hexamers. The TCR beta CDR3 was amplified by immunoSEQ multiplex PCR across 54 Vbeta, 13 Jbeta. Via MiXCR, TCRdb re-called the immunoSEQ multiplex PCR reads, giving one row per CDR3 protein. The data contain approximately 160,000 distinct CDR3 sequences, about 93% of them seen just once; the ten biggest clones take up around 0.09%.

Sequenced: CD4+ T cells from PBMCs. V is TRBV2 and J is TRBJ1-6, with a tentative D call TRBD1 (6 bases). The sequence was collected from a human donor with multiple sclerosis. CDR3 sequence: CASSGTGSPLHF. The DNA for the CDR3 is TGTGCCAGCAGTGGTACAGGGAGCCCCCTCCACTTT.